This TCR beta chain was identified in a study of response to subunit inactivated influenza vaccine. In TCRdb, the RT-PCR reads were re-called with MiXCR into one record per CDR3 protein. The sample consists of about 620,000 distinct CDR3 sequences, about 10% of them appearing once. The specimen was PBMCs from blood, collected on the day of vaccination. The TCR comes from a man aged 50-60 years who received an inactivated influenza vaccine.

CDR3 region: CASSPRQLDTQYF. The CDR3 nucleotides are TGTGCCAGCAGCCCACGACAGTTGGATACGCAGTATTTT. The chain is built from TRBV9 and TRBJ2-3; maybe TRBD1 (5 bases). The CDR3 covers 13 residues. With 4 bases removed from V and 6 bases from J, the gap between germline ends came to 12 bases. Per the germline V gene, CDR1 is SGDLS and CDR2 is YYNGEE.